What follows is one T cell receptor (beta chain) and its context. Original processing methods: Amplification from reference gene primers served as the basis for estimated nucleated cell counts. The table came from immunoSEQ multiplex PCR; TCRdb's copy has only in-frame clones and leaves some out. The V and J calls and clone size are taken from that table; D and trimming were inferred from the DNA. The sample carries about 180,000 clones, 70% to 80% recorded once. The source of the sample is a study of blood T cell repertoires in COVID-19. Study-level background: Nucleic acid was either cDNA or gDNA, and it came from T cells, B-cell-depleted T cells, or PBMCs.

The germline V gene encodes CDR1 KGHDR and CDR2 SFDVKD. The junction had 2 bases not matched to a gene; V was cut back by 9 bases and J by 0 bases. The CDR3 extends over 14 amino acids. J is TRBJ2-2 and V is TRBV24-1; 8 bases fit TRBD1. The sequence derives from a woman between 45 and 65 years old who had recovered from COVID-19. The sample was PBMCs or T cells enriched from blood (not recorded which). For the CDR3, the DNA is TGTGCCACCCAGGACAGGGCGAACACCGGGGAGCTGTTTTTT. This gives the protein CATQDRANTGELFF.